One and the same sample provided the 27 T cell receptor beta chains below, sequenced in a study of blood T cell repertoires in COVID-19. The repertoire was sequenced with immunoSEQ multiplex PCR; TCRdb's copy has only in-frame clones and lacks some. Altogether some 150,000 clones are present, roughly 80% being singletons, with the ten largest covering just under 5%. The sequencing sample was made of peripheral blood. The receptor source for this set is a woman in her seventies with COVID-19, enrolled during active disease.

The chain recombines TRBV11-2 with TRBJ1-5; tentative D call: TRBD1 (6 bases). Per the germline V gene, CDR1 is SGHAT and CDR2 is FQNNGV. The CDR3 sequence is 15 residues long. Trimming stripped 0 bases from V and 7 bases from J, with 13 bases between. CDR3 in amino acids: CASSLDTGTGQPQHF. The CDR3 DNA reads as TGTGCCAGCAGCTTAGATACAGGGACGGGACAGCCCCAGCATTTT. The full variable domain, in which reference TRBV11-2 and TRBJ1-5 provide the parts outside the CDR3, is EAGVAQSPRYKIIEKRQSVAFWCNPISGHATLYWYQQILGQGPKLLIQFQNNGVVDDSQLPKDRFSAERLKGVDSTLKIQPAKLEDSAVYLCASSLDTGTGQPQHFGDGTRLSIL.

The table lists this clone with a count of one. This sequence joins TRBV5-1 and TRBJ2-3; D remains unclear. Germline V gene sequence: CDR1 SGHRS, CDR2 YFSETQ. The CDR3 length is 14 residues. Trimming removed 2 bases from V and 0 bases from J, with 7 bases in between. CDR3 loop: CASSLRQSTDTQYF. The CDR3 region has the DNA TGCGCCAGCAGCTTACGCCAGAGCACAGATACGCAGTATTTT.

The gene calls are TRBV6-5 and TRBJ1-3, with a weak D call TRBD1 (5 bases). The V gene lost 7 bases and the J gene lost 2 bases, with 9 bases spanning the gap. The CDR3 is 13 amino acids. Germline V gene sequence: CDR1 MNHEY, CDR2 SVGAGI. The DNA for the CDR3 is TGTGCCAGCAACCAGGGCACTGGAAACACCATATATTTT. This sequence encodes CASNQGTGNTIYF.

The gene calls are TRBV28 and TRBJ2-3, with D perhaps matching TRBD2 (6 bases). Germline CDR1 is MDHEN and CDR2 is SYDVKM. The CDR3 runs 15 residues. The V and J ends lost 7 bases and 5 bases respectively, with 19 bases between them. CDR3 region: CASTQEAGRGDTQYF. The DNA for the CDR3 is TGTGCCAGCACTCAGGAGGCGGGGCGGGGAGATACGCAGTATTTT.

The CDR3 DNA follows: TGTGCCAGCAGCGTATGGGACAAAGGAAACACCATATATTTT. It encodes CASSVWDKGNTIYF. This sequence joins TRBV5-4 and TRBJ1-3, with D possibly TRBD1 on 6 matching bases. Germline-derived CDR1 and CDR2 are SGHNT and YYREEE (reference sequence). This CDR3 is 14 amino acids long. V dropped 4 bases and J dropped 4 bases, with 12 bases sitting between them.

J is TRBJ2-7 and V is TRBV7-2, with a possible D match to TRBD2 (7 bases). CDR3 length: 16 amino acids. CDR1 and CDR2 from the germline V gene are SGHTA and FQGNSA. Trimming removed 3 bases from V and 2 bases from J, with 17 bases in between. CDR3 amino acids: CASSFSAGASTYEQYF. Here the CDR3 DNA reads TGTGCCAGCAGCTTCTCGGCGGGGGCCTCAACCTACGAGCAGTACTTC.

V and J are TRBV5-1 and TRBJ1-2, with D hard to call. CDR1 and CDR2 (germline): SGHRS, YFSETQ. Between the trimmed V and J ends, which lost 4 bases and 6 bases, there was a span of 16 bases. This CDR3 contains 14 residues. The CDR3 sequence is CASSPEARINGYTF. DNA of the CDR3: TGCGCCAGCAGCCCCGAGGCACGTATCAATGGCTACACCTTC.

The chain joins TRBV29-1 to TRBJ1-1, with a weak D call TRBD1 (5 bases). V lost 3 bases, J lost 6 bases, and 14 bases lay in between. This CDR3 is built from 13 residues. In germline, CDR1 is SQVTM, CDR2 ANQGSEA. The CDR3 reads CSVERGVRAEAFF. In DNA, the CDR3 is TGCAGCGTTGAGCGGGGGGTGCGGGCTGAAGCTTTCTTT.

This chain links TRBV2 with TRBJ1-5; TRBD1 matches 7 bases. The CDR3 has 14 amino acids. The germline gives CDR1 SNHLY, CDR2 FYNNEI. The junction had 4 bases not matched to a gene; V was cut back by 6 bases and J by 2 bases. The CDR3 DNA follows: TGTGCCAGCAGCGTTGACAGGGGCAATCAGCCCCAGCATTTT. Translating gives CASSVDRGNQPQHF.

This clone was counted a few times. V usage is TRBV7-6 and J usage is TRBJ2-1; TRBD1 is a possible D gene (5 bases). Trimming removed 3 bases from V and 0 bases from J, with 9 bases in between. The V gene's germline CDR1 is SGHVS and CDR2 FNYEAQ. This CDR3 comprises 15 residues. In DNA form, the CDR3 reads TGTGCCAGCAGCTTCTACAGGAGCTCCTACAATGAGCAGTTCTTC. It is translated as CASSFYRSSYNEQFF.

CDR3 sequence reads: CASSPQTSSGETQYF. In DNA form, the CDR3 reads TGTGCCAGCTCACCCCAAACTAGTAGTGGCGAGACCCAGTACTTC. The chain links TRBV18 to TRBJ2-5, with a weak D call TRBD2 (5 bases). The CDR3 runs to 15 residues. Germline CDR1 and CDR2: KGHSH and LQKENI. The germline V and J ends were trimmed by 3 bases and 5 bases, with 16 bases remaining between them.

The chain recombines TRBV2 with TRBJ1-1, with D possibly matching TRBD1 (5 bases). Trimming cost V 6 bases and J 1 base, with 15 bases left between them. CDR1 SNHLY and CDR2 FYNNEI come from the germline V gene. CDR3 length: 15 residues. DNA for the CDR3: TGTGCCAGCAGGCAAGCTCGGACAAGGAACACTGAAGCTTTCTTT. Translated, it gives CASRQARTRNTEAFF.

The CDR3 bases are TGTGCCAGCTCGCAACACGGGACAGGGGGCAATTACGAGCAGTACTTC. It encodes CASSQHGTGGNYEQYF. The chain links TRBV18 to TRBJ2-7; TRBD1 aligns across 12 bases. Germline CDR1 reads KGHSH; CDR2 reads LQKENI. The CDR3 consists of 16 residues. The trim removed 6 bases at V and 4 bases at J, leaving 10 bases unmatched.

V usage is TRBV5-1 and J usage is TRBJ1-2; no definite D call. Deletions cut 0 bases from V and 4 bases from J, with 10 bases between. CDR3 size: 14 residues. Germline-derived CDR1 and CDR2 are SGHRS and YFSETQ. In DNA, the CDR3 is TGCGCCAGCAGCTTGGAAGGATGGAGCTATGGCTACACCTTC. Its protein is CASSLEGWSYGYTF.

Comment on this clone: Germline and junction disagree at one end, which may indicate a read error. The chain uses TRBV11-2 and TRBJ2-6, with D perhaps matching TRBD1 (6 bases). CDR1 and CDR2 (germline): SGHAT, FQNNGV. The CDR3 sequence is 17 residues long. CDR3 nucleotide sequence: TGTGCCAGCAGCCCTCGGGACAAGCTTTCTGGGGCCAACATCCTGACTTTC. It translates to CASSPRDKLSGANILTF.

The sample holds a few counts of this clone. This chain links TRBV20-1 with TRBJ1-5, with a tentative D call TRBD1 (5 bases). The germline V and J ends were trimmed by 3 bases and 0 bases, with 18 bases remaining between them. The CDR3 loop spans 17 amino acids. Germline CDR1 reads DFQATT; CDR2 reads SNEGSKA (reference sequence). The CDR3 loop reads CSASPLLKGNSNQPQHF. The CDR3 DNA reads as TGCAGTGCTAGTCCCCTCCTAAAGGGGAATAGCAATCAGCCCCAGCATTTT.

This chain links TRBV28 with TRBJ1-2; 12 nucleotides line up with TRBD1. Trimming removed 2 bases from V and 0 bases from J; junction bases left unmatched: 7. CDR1 is MDHEN, CDR2 SYDVKM, per germline. There are 18 residues in the CDR3. In DNA, the CDR3 is TGTGCCAGCAGTTTAGTAGGGGGACAGGGGGCCTCTAACTATGGCTACACCTTC. Translation: CASSLVGGQGASNYGYTF.

CDR3 region: CASSFPGTVYEQYF. Written as DNA, the CDR3 is TGTGCCAGCAGTTTCCCAGGGACAGTCTACGAGCAGTACTTC. This chain joins TRBV28 and TRBJ2-7; 7 bases agree with TRBD1. V shed 3 bases, J shed 3 bases, and the junction held 5 bases outside the gene matches. The germline V gene has CDR1 MDHEN and CDR2 SYDVKM. CDR3 length equals 14 residues.

The chain combines TRBV27 with TRBJ1-1, with D hard to call. The CDR3 has 12 amino acids. V lost 6 bases and J 4 bases, leaving 9 bases between the germline ends. Looked up from germline, CDR1 is MNHEY and CDR2 is SMNVEV (reference sequence). The CDR3 spells CASRAAGTEAFF. CDR3 nucleotides: TGTGCCAGCAGGGCAGCGGGCACTGAAGCTTTCTTT.

The J gene is TRBJ1-1, the V gene TRBV7-3, with unresolved D. The germline V and J ends were trimmed by 3 bases and 5 bases, with 10 bases remaining between them. Germline V gives CDR1 SGHTA, CDR2 FQGTGA. The CDR3 is made up of 13 amino acids. This CDR3 is CASSFTQRTEAFF. CDR3 nucleotides: TGTGCCAGCAGCTTCACGCAGAGGACTGAAGCTTTCTTT. The full variable domain, in which reference TRBV7-3 and TRBJ1-1 provide the parts outside the CDR3, is GAGVSQTPSNKVTEKGKYVELRCDPISGHTALYWYRQSLGQGPEFLIYFQGTGAADDSGLPNDRFFAVRPEGSVSTLKIQRTERGDSAVYLCASSFTQRTEAFFGQGTRLTVV.

The chain employs TRBV12-3 or TRBV12-4 and TRBJ2-5; possible D gene TRBD1, 5 bases. V dropped 5 bases and J dropped 4 bases, with 11 bases sitting between them. CDR3 length: 13 residues. CDR3: CASSRGLGETQYF. The CDR3 region has the DNA TGTGCCAGCAGTAGGGGCCTCGGAGAGACCCAGTACTTC.

V is TRBV9 and J is TRBJ2-1; 11 positions agree with TRBD2. Per germline, CDR1 SGDLS and CDR2 YYNGEE. CDR3 size: 17 residues. Losses at the gene ends were 2 bases for V and 0 bases for J; bases not matched to a gene: 4. CDR3 amino acids: CASSVTSGTSSYNEQFF. In DNA form, the CDR3 reads TGTGCCAGCAGCGTGACTAGCGGGACTTCCTCCTACAATGAGCAGTTCTTC.

J is TRBJ2-3 and V is TRBV19; D might be TRBD2 (6 bases). Looked up from germline, CDR1 is LNHDA and CDR2 is SQIVND (reference sequence). The CDR3 is 14 residues long. Trimming removed 6 bases from V and 3 bases from J, with 13 bases in between. The CDR3 spells CASSRLGETDTQYF. The CDR3 nucleotides read TGTGCCAGTAGCCGACTAGGCGAGACAGATACGCAGTATTTT.

V gene TRBV5-6 combines with J gene TRBJ2-1; D ambiguous. The CDR3 runs to 11 residues. Germline values: CDR1 SGHDT, CDR2 YYEEEE. Trimming removed 4 bases from V and 4 bases from J, with 3 bases in between. The CDR3 protein is CASSQYNEQFF. DNA of the CDR3: TGTGCCAGCAGCCAGTACAATGAGCAGTTCTTC.

The V gene is TRBV19, the J gene TRBJ2-6; tentatively, D is TRBD2 (5 bases). CDR3 length: 18 residues. Trimming shortened V by 2 bases and J by 0 bases, and 14 bases separated the two germline ends. Per germline, CDR1 LNHDA and CDR2 SQIVND (reference sequence). Here the CDR3 DNA reads TGTGCCAGTAGTATAAGGATGGGGAGCAGCTCTGGGGCCAACGTCCTGACTTTC. Translation gives CASSIRMGSSSGANVLTF.

The chain has TRBV5-5 and TRBJ2-3; D uncertain. Trimming stripped 3 bases from V and 3 bases from J, with 11 bases between. The germline V gene has CDR1 SGHKS and CDR2 YYEKEE (reference sequence). The CDR3 runs to 14 residues. The chain's CDR3 is CASSSPSGTDTQYF. The CDR3, as DNA: TGTGCCAGCAGCTCTCCCTCAGGAACAGATACGCAGTATTTT. The variable domain in full, with the rest retrieved from reference TRBV5-5 and TRBJ2-3, is DAGVTQSPTHLIKTRGQQVTLRCSPISGHKSVSWYQQVLGQGPQFIFQYYEKEERGRGNFPDRFSARQFPNYSSELNVNALLLGDSALYLCASSSPSGTDTQYFGPGTRLTVL.

The CDR3: CASIRNTGELFF. The CDR3 bases are TGTGCCAGTATTCGGAACACCGGGGAGCTGTTTTTT. The chain carries TRBV19 and TRBJ2-2; D unresolved. The ends were cut back, 7 bases at V and 1 base at J, with 4 bases in the middle. Germline CDR1 reads LNHDA; CDR2 reads SQIVND (reference sequence). The CDR3 sequence is 12 residues long.